What follows are 24 T cell receptor beta chains derived from one specimen sequenced in a study of cytomegalovirus exposure and HLA in healthy donors (TCRdb year 2017). Receptor libraries were prepared by the immunoSEQ multiplex PCR assay. A mixture of 60 forward primers for TCR Vbeta segments and 13 reverse primers for TCR Jbeta segments was used in the multiplex PCR. TCRdb took over this immuneACCESS table, retaining in-frame rearrangements with V and J assigned. Such tables are incomplete; in checked studies, under half of the missing clones stem from an unresolved V gene, and the remainder is unexplained. This sample is represented by about 200,000 clones; more than 80% of them were singletons. 2.5% to 3% of the sample is taken by the ten largest. Sequencing used PBMCs. The receptors come from a man in his thirties or forties in good health and CMV-seronegative.

The V gene is TRBV5-1, the J gene TRBJ2-2, with D uncertain. Germline V CDR1 and CDR2: SGHRS, YFSETQ. V lost 3 bases and J 8 bases, leaving 5 bases between the germline ends. The CDR3 loop spans 11 amino acids. CDR3 sequence reads: CASSSGGELFF. In DNA form, the CDR3 reads TGCGCCAGCAGCTCGGGTGGGGAGCTGTTTTTT.

The gene calls are TRBV6-5 and TRBJ1-1; maybe TRBD1 (5 bases). CDR3 length equals 16 residues. The germline CDR1 and CDR2 sequences are MNHEY and SVGAGI. The germline V and J ends were trimmed by 4 bases and 5 bases, with 20 bases remaining between them. CDR3 loop: CASSSPGGTEVTEAFF. CDR3 nucleotide sequence: TGTGCCAGCAGTTCCCCTGGAGGGACGGAGGTGACTGAAGCTTTCTTT.

This chain uses TRBV5-4 with TRBJ2-7; 8 bases are a match to TRBD2. V lost 0 bases to trimming and J lost 0 bases; unmatched junction nucleotides: 2. The CDR3 loop spans 15 amino acids. Germline CDR1 reads SGHNT; CDR2 reads YYREEE (reference sequence). CDR3 protein: CASSLELAASYEQYF. CDR3 DNA sequence: TGTGCCAGCAGCTTGGAACTAGCGGCCTCCTACGAGCAGTACTTC.

The rearrangement joins TRBV9 to TRBJ1-2, with 9 bases identical to TRBD1. The V gene's germline CDR1 is SGDLS and CDR2 YYNGEE. Trimming cost V 5 bases and J 3 bases; bases outside gene matches: 14. The CDR3 covers 17 residues. As DNA, the CDR3 is TGTGCCAGCAGTGATGGGACAGGGCTCTCCGAGGACTATGGCTACACCTTC. It encodes CASSDGTGLSEDYGYTF. Full variable domain (outside the CDR3, taken from reference TRBV9 and TRBJ1-2): DSGVTQTPKHLITATGQRVTLRCSPRSGDLSVYWYQQSLDQGLQFLIQYYNGEERAKGNILERFSAQQFPDLHSELNLSSLELGDSALYFCASSDGTGLSEDYGYTFGSGTRLTVV.

The rearrangement joins TRBV6-1 to TRBJ1-2; 8 nucleotides line up with TRBD1. Germline values: CDR1 MNHNS, CDR2 SASEGT. J was trimmed by 10 bases and V by 5 bases; bases with no gene match: 6. The CDR3 spans 12 residues. CDR3 sequence (DNA): TGTGCCAGCAGTAGGGACAGGTCGCTCTACACCTTC. Amino acid sequence: CASSRDRSLYTF.

The DNA for the CDR3 is TGTGCCAGCAGAACAGTAGGGGAAAACTACGAGCAGTACTTC. Protein product: CASRTVGENYEQYF. The chain has TRBV6-5 and TRBJ2-7; possibly TRBD1 for D (5 bases). The CDR3 is 14 residues long. Germline V gene data show CDR1 as MNHEY and CDR2 as SVGAGI. V dropped 6 bases and J dropped 3 bases, with 15 bases sitting between them.

V is TRBV7-8 and J is TRBJ1-6; 10 bases agree with TRBD1. Germline CDR1 reads SGHVS; CDR2 reads FQNEAQ. The CDR3 totals 14 residues. Losses at the gene ends were 5 bases for V and 7 bases for J; bases not matched to a gene: 2. For the CDR3, the DNA is TGTGCCAGCAGCAGGGGACAGGGGAATTCACCCCTCCACTTT. Protein sequence: CASSRGQGNSPLHF.

This chain joins TRBV6-5 and TRBJ1-5; D unclear. The CDR3 has 13 amino acids. The V gene lost 4 bases and the J gene lost 5 bases, with 9 bases spanning the gap. The germline V gene has CDR1 MNHEY and CDR2 SVGAGI. CDR3 in DNA: TGTGCCAGCAGTTTCTCCCCATATCAGCCCCAGCATTTT. Its translation: CASSFSPYQPQHF.

In its sample, this clone was seen a few times. J is TRBJ1-1 and V is TRBV7-2; D is uncertain. V was pared by 7 bases and J by 1 base, with 13 bases between. The CDR3 spans 14 residues. Germline loops: CDR1 SGHTA, CDR2 FQGNSA. CDR3: CASTHGVGNTEAFF. The CDR3 coding sequence is TGTGCCAGCACCCACGGGGTGGGGAACACTGAAGCTTTCTTT.

The genes are TRBV5-5 and TRBJ1-5, with TRBD1 matching over 7 bases. J gave up 3 bases and V 3 bases, and 6 bases lay outside the gene matches. The CDR3 contains 15 residues. Germline lookup yields CDR1 SGHKS and CDR2 YYEKEE (reference sequence). Here the CDR3 DNA reads TGTGCCAGCAGCTCCGCAGGGGGAAACAATCAGCCCCAGCATTTT. The encoded protein is CASSSAGGNNQPQHF.

The chain recombines TRBV10-3 with TRBJ2-5, with TRBD1 matching over 7 bases. This CDR3 contains 15 residues. Looked up from germline, CDR1 is ENHRY and CDR2 is SYGVKD. The ends lost 5 bases at V and 2 bases at J; junction bases unmatched: 8. CDR3 in DNA: TGTGCCATCAGTTCGACACAGGGGCGACAAGAGACCCAGTACTTC. It specifies CAISSTQGRQETQYF.

The chain couples TRBV14 to TRBJ2-1; D is unclear. The germline V gene has CDR1 SGHDN and CDR2 FVKESK. The CDR3 consists of 13 residues. Trimming pared 0 bases from V and 13 bases from J, leaving 13 bases between. CDR3: CASSQETRNRQFF. As DNA, the CDR3 is TGTGCCAGCAGCCAAGAGACGAGAAACAGACAGTTCTTC.

The V call is TRBV6-6, the J call TRBJ2-3, with 10 bases that match TRBD2. Germline V gene data show CDR1 as MNHNY and CDR2 as SVGAGI (reference sequence). J was trimmed by 2 bases and V by 6 bases; bases with no gene match: 8. This CDR3 spans 16 amino acids. The CDR3 bases are TGTGCCAGCAGGAACCTAGCGGGGGAGCCCACAGATACGCAGTATTTT. It encodes CASRNLAGEPTDTQYF.

The chain recombines TRBV28 with TRBJ2-7; no definite D call. Germline CDR1 is MDHEN and CDR2 is SYDVKM. The CDR3 runs 15 residues. With 3 bases removed from V and 0 bases from J, the gap between germline ends came to 12 bases. This CDR3 reads CASSFRIRSSYEQYF. The CDR3 DNA reads TGTGCCAGCAGTTTCCGGATAAGGAGCTCCTACGAGCAGTACTTC. Complete variable domain (other parts from reference TRBV28 and TRBJ2-7): DVKVTQSSRYLVKRTGEKVFLECVQDMDHENMFWYRQDPGLGLRLIYFSYDVKMKEKGDIPEGYSVSREKKERFSLILESASTNQTSMYLCASSFRIRSSYEQYFGPGTRLTVT.

This clone was seen once. The chain combines TRBV7-9 with TRBJ2-7, with 10 bases fitting TRBD1. Germline trimming cut 5 bases from V and 1 base from J; bases unmatched to any gene: 8. This CDR3 has 16 residues. CDR1 is SEHNR, CDR2 FQNEAQ, per germline (reference sequence). The CDR3 coding sequence is TGTGCCAGCAGCCGGACAGGGGGAATTGGATCCTACGAGCAGTACTTC. It yields the protein CASSRTGGIGSYEQYF.

This chain joins TRBV10-3 and TRBJ2-1; TRBD2 matches at 12 bases. Germline V lookup: CDR1 ENHRY, CDR2 SYGVKD. V gave up 2 bases and J gave up 8 bases; unmatched junction bases: 4. CDR3 length: 15 residues. The DNA of the CDR3 is TGTGCCATCAGTGAGCGACTAGCGGGGGCAGATGAGCAGTTCTTC. It encodes CAISERLAGADEQFF.

A remark on this clone: Distinct nucleotide sequences in the sample also encode this CDR3. The chain joins TRBV28 to TRBJ2-2; 8 positions agree with TRBD2. This CDR3 has 15 residues. Germline assignment: CDR1 MDHEN and CDR2 SYDVKM. With V trimmed by 6 bases and J by 0 bases, 3 bases remained unmatched. CDR3 DNA sequence: TGTGCCAGCAGAGGCGGGGGGACGAACACCGGGGAGCTGTTTTTT. Translated, it gives CASRGGGTNTGELFF.

This clone was observed once. The chain couples TRBV6-5 to TRBJ1-5; 8 bases are a match to TRBD1. V gave up 7 bases and J gave up 7 bases; unmatched junction bases: 9. The length of the CDR3 is 14 residues. Germline assignment: CDR1 MNHEY and CDR2 SVGAGI. The CDR3 loop is CASTYPDREQPQHF. As DNA, the CDR3 is TGTGCCAGCACATACCCGGACAGGGAACAGCCCCAGCATTTT.

The chain joins TRBV7-9 to TRBJ2-7; a possible D gene is TRBD1 (5 bases). Trimming removed 1 base from V and 0 bases from J, with 10 bases in between. The CDR3 consists of 15 residues. Germline V gene sequence: CDR1 SEHNR, CDR2 FQNEAQ (reference sequence). The CDR3 nucleotides are TGTGCCAGCAGCTTAGAAGGGCAGGGCTCCTACGAGCAGTACTTC. Protein sequence: CASSLEGQGSYEQYF.

The CDR3 region is CASSSDRFNEKLFF. The CDR3 DNA follows: TGTGCCAGCAGCTCGGACAGGTTTAATGAAAAACTGTTTTTT. The chain employs TRBV7-9 and TRBJ1-4, with 7 nucleotides matching TRBD1. Germline V lookup: CDR1 SEHNR, CDR2 FQNEAQ (reference sequence). Trimming at V came to 4 bases and at J to 4 bases, leaving 3 bases not matched to a gene. CDR3 length: 14 amino acids.

The J gene is TRBJ2-4, the V gene TRBV15; TRBD1 is a possible D gene (7 bases). Trimming removed 0 bases at V and 6 bases at J, with 21 bases between. The CDR3 is 18 amino acids. CDR1 is LNHNV and CDR2 is YYDKDF in the germline V gene (reference sequence). CDR3 loop: CATSRDTAGRGVLNIQYF. CDR3 bases: TGTGCCACCAGCAGAGATACGGCAGGCAGGGGGGTGTTAAACATTCAGTACTTC. Complete variable domain (other parts from reference TRBV15 and TRBJ2-4): DAMVIQNPRYQVTQFGKPVTLSCSQTLNHNVMYWYQQKSSQAPKLLFHYYDKDFNNEADTPDNFQSRRPNTSFCFLDIRSPGLGDTAMYLCATSRDTAGRGVLNIQYFGAGTRLSVL.

This rearrangement joins TRBV6-1 to TRBJ2-3; 7 nucleotides line up with TRBD1. This CDR3 comprises 14 residues. Trimming at V came to 7 bases and at J to 6 bases, leaving 10 bases not matched to a gene. The V gene's germline CDR1 is MNHNS and CDR2 SASEGT. This CDR3 reads CASTIQGMGDTQYF. CDR3 nucleotide sequence: TGTGCCAGCACCATACAGGGGATGGGCGATACGCAGTATTTT.

J is TRBJ2-3 and V is TRBV5-6, with 10 bases aligning to TRBD1. Germline V gene lookup returns CDR1 SGHDT and CDR2 YYEEEE. CDR3 length: 16 amino acids. The ends lost 1 base at V and 2 bases at J; junction bases unmatched: 4. This CDR3 reads CASSLRTGGTTDTQYF. For the CDR3, the DNA is TGTGCCAGCAGCTTGAGGACAGGGGGAACCACAGATACGCAGTATTTT.

The chain joins TRBV18 to TRBJ2-5, with TRBD1 matching 8 bases. Germline V lookup: CDR1 KGHSH, CDR2 LQKENI. This CDR3 comprises 14 residues. V shed 3 bases, J shed 5 bases, and the junction held 5 bases outside the gene matches. CDR3 DNA sequence: TGTGCCAGCTCACCGAACACAGGGGGGGAGACCCAGTACTTC. It yields the protein CASSPNTGGETQYF.